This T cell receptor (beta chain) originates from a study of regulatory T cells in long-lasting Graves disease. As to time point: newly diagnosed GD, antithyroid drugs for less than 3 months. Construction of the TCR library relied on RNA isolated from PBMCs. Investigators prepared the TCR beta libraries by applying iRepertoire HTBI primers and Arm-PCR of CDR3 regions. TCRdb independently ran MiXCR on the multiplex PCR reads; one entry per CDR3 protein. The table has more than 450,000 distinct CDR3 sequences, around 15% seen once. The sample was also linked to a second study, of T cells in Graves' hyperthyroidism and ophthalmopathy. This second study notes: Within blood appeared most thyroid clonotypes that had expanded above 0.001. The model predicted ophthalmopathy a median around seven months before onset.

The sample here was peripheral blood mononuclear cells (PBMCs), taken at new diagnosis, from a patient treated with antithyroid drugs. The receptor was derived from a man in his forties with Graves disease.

The CDR3 is CASSPGTGDGIQYF. The CDR3 region has the DNA TGTGCCAGCAGCCCCGGGACAGGGGACGGCATTCAGTACTTC. The chain couples TRBV7-9 to TRBJ2-4; 10 nucleotides match TRBD1. This CDR3 is 14 amino acids long. Per the germline V gene, CDR1 is SEHNR and CDR2 is FQNEAQ (reference sequence). After removal of 5 bases from V and 9 bases from J, the junction contained 7 bases not matched to a gene.